This T cell receptor (beta chain) was profiled in a study of blood T cell repertoires in COVID-19. In the study's own analysis: Reference gene primer amplification gave estimated nucleated cell counts. The table came from immunoSEQ multiplex PCR; TCRdb's copy has only in-frame clones and leaves some out. That table furnishes V, J and clone size, whereas the DNA furnished D and trimming. The data contain over 300,000 clones, around 86% of them seen just once; the ten biggest clones take up about 9.4%. Sequenced input: PBMCs or T cells enriched from blood (not recorded which). The TCR sequence derives from a woman aged 18-29 years who had recovered from COVID-19.

This chain's CDR3 is CASRDPGHATYEQYF. DNA for the CDR3: TGTGCCAGCAGGGACCCGGGACACGCTACCTACGAGCAGTACTTC. V gene TRBV6-5 combines with J gene TRBJ2-7, with a weak D call TRBD1 (6 bases). V was shortened by 6 bases and J by 2 bases, with 17 bases between the two germline ends. Germline V lookup: CDR1 MNHEY, CDR2 SVGAGI. The CDR3 spans 15 residues.